These 9 T cell receptor beta chains were all obtained from the same sample, sequenced in a study of T-cell memory formation after mild COVID-19. In TCRdb, the 5' RACE reads were re-called with MiXCR into one record per CDR3 protein. The sample consists of roughly 450,000 distinct CDR3 sequences, about 20% of them appearing once. Sequencing used PBMCs or a T cell subset sorted from them (not recorded which). The receptors derive from a man in his late teens or twenties who had mild COVID-19 (a few samples of this study predate the infection). Cell type and time point are not known.

The chain recombines TRBV5-6 with TRBJ2-3; maybe TRBD2 (6 bases). This CDR3 is 17 amino acids long. V was cut by 0 bases and J by 1 base, with 15 bases left in between. The V gene's germline CDR1 is SGHDT and CDR2 YYEEEE. The CDR3 is CASSLERRRGGTDTQYF. The CDR3 DNA reads as TGTGCCAGCAGCTTGGAGCGACGGCGGGGAGGCACAGATACGCAGTATTTT.

The chain couples TRBV7-9 to TRBJ1-2; 8 bases line up with TRBD1. Per the germline V gene, CDR1 is SEHNR and CDR2 is FQNEAQ (reference sequence). The junction had 6 bases not matched to a gene; V was cut back by 5 bases and J by 7 bases. This CDR3 spans 13 amino acids. The CDR3 coding sequence is TGTGCCAGCAGCCCACAGGGGGATAGTGGCTACACCTTC. Translating gives CASSPQGDSGYTF. The whole variable domain, remainder taken from reference TRBV7-9 and TRBJ1-2, is DTGVSQNPRHKITKRGQNVTFRCDPISEHNRLYWYRQTLGQGPEFLTYFQNEAQLEKSRLLSDRFSAERPKGSFSTLEIQRTEQGDSAMYLCASSPQGDSGYTFGSGTRLTVV.

V and J are TRBV5-1 and TRBJ1-4; D gene uncertain. The germline gives CDR1 SGHRS, CDR2 YFSETQ. This CDR3 region has 15 residues. Between the trimmed V and J ends, which lost 4 bases and 7 bases, there was a span of 17 bases. DNA for the CDR3: TGCGCCAGCAGCCGCACCTGGGAGTCGGGTGAAAAACTGTTTTTT. Translated: CASSRTWESGEKLFF.

This clonotype was seen a handful of times. The chain is built from TRBV12-3 or TRBV12-4 and TRBJ2-2; D uncertain. V lost 1 base to trimming and J lost 9 bases, with 9 bases between them. The CDR3 sequence is 13 residues long. This chain's CDR3 is CASSLGRQWELFF. CDR3 bases: TGTGCCAGCAGTTTAGGCCGACAATGGGAGCTGTTTTTT.

This clonotype was counted at least ten times. The chain couples TRBV5-1 to TRBJ2-1; 8 bases agree with TRBD1. The CDR3 is 15 residues long. Germline V gene sequence: CDR1 SGHRS, CDR2 YFSETQ. V lost 4 bases, J lost 0 bases, and 3 bases stayed unmatched. CDR3 loop: CASSGTGGSYNEQFF. CDR3 nucleotides: TGCGCCAGCAGCGGAACAGGGGGCTCCTACAATGAGCAGTTCTTC.

In its sample, this clonotype was seen a few times. CDR3 region: CASRRRGGHSYEQYF. In DNA, the CDR3 is TGTGCCAGCAGAAGAAGGGGGGGTCACTCCTACGAGCAGTACTTC. This chain uses TRBV6-5 with TRBJ2-7; a weak D match, TRBD2 (7 bases). Trimming pared 6 bases from V and 0 bases from J, leaving 15 bases between. This CDR3 is built from 15 residues. Germline V gives CDR1 MNHEY, CDR2 SVGAGI.

J is TRBJ2-1 and V is TRBV10-3, with TRBD1 as a possible D gene (5 bases). The length of the CDR3 is 11 residues. The V gene lost 3 bases and the J gene lost 11 bases, with 8 bases spanning the gap. Per the germline V gene, CDR1 is ENHRY and CDR2 is SYGVKD. The DNA of the CDR3 is TGTGCCATCAGTGATAAGGGGAAGCAGTTCTTC. It yields the protein CAISDKGKQFF.

This clonotype was detected a few times. The chain is built from TRBV18 and TRBJ2-7; 7 nucleotides match TRBD2. The trim removed 6 bases at V and 2 bases at J, leaving 13 bases unmatched. The CDR3 has 16 residues. Germline CDR1 is KGHSH and CDR2 is LQKENI. In DNA form, the CDR3 reads TGTGCCAGCTCGCGGGGGAGAGGCGGGCCCCCCTACGAGCAGTACTTC. This codes for CASSRGRGGPPYEQYF.

This clonotype was counted only a few times. The chain uses TRBV18 and TRBJ2-2; no clear D. V was cut by 8 bases and J by 7 bases, with 14 bases left in between. Looked up from germline, CDR1 is KGHSH and CDR2 is LQKENI. The CDR3 has 13 residues. CDR3 amino acids: CASPSSKGGELFF. CDR3 nucleotides: TGTGCCAGCCCATCATCGAAAGGCGGGGAGCTGTTTTTT.